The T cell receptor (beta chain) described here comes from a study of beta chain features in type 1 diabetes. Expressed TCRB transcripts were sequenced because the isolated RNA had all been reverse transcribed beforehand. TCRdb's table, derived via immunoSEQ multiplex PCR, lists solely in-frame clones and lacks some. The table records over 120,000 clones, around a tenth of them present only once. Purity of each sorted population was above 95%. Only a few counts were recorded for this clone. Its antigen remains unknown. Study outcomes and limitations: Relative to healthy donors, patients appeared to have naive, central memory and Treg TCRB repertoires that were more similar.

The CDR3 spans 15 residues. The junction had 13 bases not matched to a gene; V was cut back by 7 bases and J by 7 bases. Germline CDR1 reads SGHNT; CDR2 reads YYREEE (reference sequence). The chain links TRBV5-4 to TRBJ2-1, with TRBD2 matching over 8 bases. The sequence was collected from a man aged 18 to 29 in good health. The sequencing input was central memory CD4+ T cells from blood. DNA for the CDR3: TGTGCCAGCGCTACTACGGGGGGGCCGAAAAATGAGCAGTTCTTC. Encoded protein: CASATTGGPKNEQFF.